The subject of this entry is one T cell receptor beta chain. The sample is drawn from a study of blood T cell repertoires in COVID-19. Study-level background: Researchers got acute and convalescent COVID-19 samples from the United States, Italy and Spain. T cells, B-cell-depleted T cells, or PBMCs provided the cDNA or gDNA that served as material.

Seattle cases were enrolled at active infection and followed longitudinally. The authors' processing: Reference gene primer amplification gave estimated nucleated cell counts. The repertoire was sequenced with immunoSEQ multiplex PCR; TCRdb's copy has only in-frame clones and lacks some. The DNA gave D and trimming, while V, J and clone size come from that table. Of roughly 150,000 clones listed, 85% are singletons. The V end was cut by 5 bases, the J end by 1 base, with 8 bases between. From germline, CDR1 is LGHDT and CDR2 YNNKEL (reference sequence). The CDR3 has 13 residues. This clonotype was obtained from a woman of 80 years or more with COVID-19, enrolled during active disease. The chain joins TRBV3-1 (or the pseudogene TRBV3-2) to TRBJ1-1; no definite D call. Sequenced material: peripheral blood. CDR3 DNA: TGTGCCAGCAGCTCCACAAGGAACACTGAAGCTTTCTTT. Translation: CASSSTRNTEAFF.